These 32 T cell receptor beta chains were sequenced from one sample in a study of cytomegalovirus exposure and HLA in healthy donors. PCR involved 60 Vbeta and 13 Jbeta primers. This table comes from immunoSEQ multiplex PCR, and its TCRdb copy is limited to in-frame clones, with some not included. This sample carries 100,000 or so clones, 50% to 65% of them seen once, and the ten largest clones take around 4%. Sample: PBMCs. The receptors derive from a man aged 30-40 years in good health and CMV-seropositive.

Only a few counts were recorded for this clone. The rearrangement links TRBV5-4 to TRBJ2-1; 11 nucleotides match TRBD2. CDR3 length: 15 amino acids. The germline CDR1 and CDR2 sequences are SGHNT and YYREEE (reference sequence). Trimming removed 5 bases from V and 3 bases from J; junction bases left unmatched: 4. This CDR3 is CASRAGLADYNEQFF. CDR3 sequence (DNA): TGTGCCAGCAGAGCGGGACTAGCGGACTACAATGAGCAGTTCTTC. Complete variable domain (other parts from reference TRBV5-4 and TRBJ2-1): ETGVTQSPTHLIKTRGQQVTLRCSSQSGHNTVSWYQQALGQGPQFIFQYYREEENGRGNFPPRFSGLQFPNYSSELNVNALELDDSALYLCASRAGLADYNEQFFGPGTRLTVL.

V is TRBV4-1 and J is TRBJ2-7; 9 bases are shared with TRBD2. Trimming took 1 base from V and 6 from J; bases not matched to a gene: 7. The CDR3 contains 15 residues. Germline V CDR1 and CDR2: MGHRA, YSYEKL. This CDR3 is CASSQGLAGLGEQYF. CDR3 nucleotide sequence: TGCGCCAGCAGCCAAGGGCTAGCGGGGTTGGGCGAGCAGTACTTC.

The rearrangement links TRBV29-1 to TRBJ1-2; D ambiguous. Trimming cost V 8 bases and J 2 bases, with 12 bases left between them. CDR1 is SQVTM, CDR2 ANQGSEA, per germline. This CDR3 region has 12 residues. DNA of the CDR3: TGCAGCCCACCTTGGAGGAACTATGGCTACACCTTC. Protein product: CSPPWRNYGYTF.

The chain combines TRBV10-1 with TRBJ2-7; 8 nucleotides agree with TRBD2. Germline V CDR1 and CDR2: WNHNN, SYGVQD (reference sequence). The CDR3 loop spans 14 amino acids. Trimming cost V 6 bases and J 5 bases; bases outside gene matches: 9. In DNA form, the CDR3 reads TGCGCCAGCAGCGCTCAGGCGGGGGGCAACGAGCAGTACTTC. This gives the protein CASSAQAGGNEQYF.

The table lists this clone with a few counts. This sequence joins TRBV5-1 and TRBJ2-1; 9 bases are shared with TRBD1. Germline assignment: CDR1 SGHRS and CDR2 YFSETQ. Unmatched junction bases numbered 4, after V lost 0 bases and J lost 6 bases. The length of the CDR3 is 15 residues. The CDR3 DNA reads TGCGCCAGCAGCTTGGAAGGGACAGGGTTCAATGAGCAGTTCTTC. Translated: CASSLEGTGFNEQFF.

This clone showed up just once. The CDR3 sequence: CASSGVGGVAYGYTF. The CDR3 nucleotides read TGTGCCAGTAGTGGGGTCGGCGGGGTCGCATATGGCTACACCTTC. The chain employs TRBV19 and TRBJ1-2; D call uncertain. Trimming stripped 5 bases from V and 5 bases from J, with 18 bases between. The CDR3 consists of 15 residues. Germline CDR1 and CDR2: LNHDA and SQIVND (reference sequence).

This chain links TRBV5-1 with TRBJ2-7; TRBD2 aligns across 9 bases. This CDR3 is 14 amino acids long. Per the germline V gene, CDR1 is SGHRS and CDR2 is YFSETQ. After removal of 4 bases from V and 5 bases from J, the junction contained 7 bases not matched to a gene. The CDR3 DNA follows: TGCGCCAGCAGCCAGTTTAGCGGGGGCCACGAGCAGTACTTC. The encoded protein is CASSQFSGGHEQYF.

This clone was detected only a few times. The J gene is TRBJ1-1, the V gene TRBV5-1; 11 bases are a match to TRBD1. V was clipped by 4 bases and J by 5 bases; unmatched bases: 7. The V gene's germline CDR1 is SGHRS and CDR2 YFSETQ. The CDR3 length is 15 residues. CDR3 DNA: TGCGCCAGCAGCCCCGCCGGGACAGGGGGAACTGAAGCTTTCTTT. It codes for CASSPAGTGGTEAFF.

This clone has just a few counts. The V call is TRBV15, the J call TRBJ2-2; 7 nucleotides align to TRBD2. CDR1 and CDR2 (germline): LNHNV, YYDKDF (reference sequence). V lost 5 bases to trimming and J lost 6 bases; unmatched junction nucleotides: 9. CDR3 length: 15 amino acids. This chain's CDR3 is CATSGLPGRAGELFF. CDR3 coding DNA: TGTGCCACCAGCGGGCTACCGGGGAGGGCCGGGGAGCTGTTTTTT.

V is TRBV18 and J is TRBJ2-7; possibly TRBD1 for D (5 bases). Trimming stripped 0 bases from V and 5 bases from J, with 14 bases between. Germline assignment: CDR1 KGHSH and CDR2 LQKENI. The CDR3 is made up of 15 amino acids. CDR3 in amino acids: CASSPPSQGTNEQYF. In DNA form, the CDR3 reads TGTGCCAGCTCACCACCATCGCAGGGAACTAACGAGCAGTACTTC.

CDR3 sequence reads: CASSYLGAGFDEQYF. In nucleotides, the CDR3 is TGTGCCAGCAGTTACTTGGGGGCAGGGTTCGACGAGCAGTACTTC. The chain uses TRBV6-6 and TRBJ2-7; TRBD1 might be the D (6 bases). With 1 base removed from V and 5 bases from J, the gap between germline ends came to 15 bases. Germline lookup yields CDR1 MNHNY and CDR2 SVGAGI (reference sequence). The CDR3 totals 15 residues.

The table lists this clone with a few counts. The chain has TRBV19 and TRBJ2-7; 10 bases are shared with TRBD2. Germline trimming cut 5 bases from V and 0 bases from J; bases unmatched to any gene: 7. The CDR3 runs to 16 residues. The germline CDR1 and CDR2 sequences are LNHDA and SQIVND (reference sequence). As DNA, the CDR3 is TGTGCCAGTAGTTTCCGTAGCGGGGGGAGCTCCTACGAGCAGTACTTC. Its translation is CASSFRSGGSSYEQYF.

This rearrangement joins TRBV4-1 to TRBJ2-1; TRBD2 matches at 9 bases. The CDR3 covers 15 residues. Unmatched junction bases numbered 8, after V lost 2 bases and J lost 9 bases. CDR1 MGHRA and CDR2 YSYEKL come from the germline V gene. The CDR3 sequence is CASSQPGGGGSEQFF. The CDR3 nucleotides read TGCGCCAGCAGCCAACCCGGCGGGGGGGGCAGTGAGCAGTTCTTC.

V and J are TRBV5-1 and TRBJ1-4; 10 positions agree with TRBD1. V gave up 4 bases and J gave up 12 bases; unmatched junction bases: 3. CDR3 length: 12 amino acids. Germline V lookup: CDR1 SGHRS, CDR2 YFSETQ. The CDR3 protein is CASSPGTGELFF. DNA of the CDR3: TGCGCCAGCAGCCCTGGGACAGGGGAACTGTTTTTT.

V usage is TRBV7-2 and J usage is TRBJ1-2; D not resolved. Trimming pared 5 bases from V and 8 bases from J, leaving 21 bases between. Germline CDR1 reads SGHTA; CDR2 reads FQGNSA. This CDR3 is built from 15 residues. The CDR3 is CASSTKSPLLKGYTF. The DNA for the CDR3 is TGTGCCAGCAGCACAAAATCTCCGTTGTTGAAGGGCTACACCTTC.

The gene calls are TRBV5-1 and TRBJ2-5; maybe TRBD2 (5 bases). The ends were cut back, 0 bases at V and 2 bases at J, with 11 bases in the middle. This CDR3 region has 15 residues. Germline CDR1 is SGHRS and CDR2 is YFSETQ. The CDR3 sequence is CASSLDGGLQETQYF. The CDR3 DNA reads TGCGCCAGCAGCTTGGATGGAGGATTACAAGAGACCCAGTACTTC. The full variable domain, rest sourced from reference TRBV5-1 and TRBJ2-5, is KAGVTQTPRYLIKTRGQQVTLSCSPISGHRSVSWYQQTPGQGLQFLFEYFSETQRNKGNFPGRFSGRQFSNSRSEMNVSTLELGDSALYLCASSLDGGLQETQYFGPGTRLLVL.

This chain uses TRBV29-1 with TRBJ2-1, with 7 bases identical to TRBD1. The length of the CDR3 is 14 residues. Germline CDR1 and CDR2: SQVTM and ANQGSEA. CDR3 bases: TGCAGAGTGGAAACAGGGGACCTCTACAATGAGCAGTTCTTC. Amino acids: CRVETGDLYNEQFF.

The chain combines TRBV6-5 with TRBJ2-7; 7 nucleotides match TRBD1. Germline CDR1 reads MNHEY; CDR2 reads SVGAGI. The CDR3 length is 14 residues. Trimming took 6 bases from V and 1 from J; bases not matched to a gene: 6. CDR3 amino acids: CASSYRGLSYEQYF. DNA for the CDR3: TGTGCCAGCAGCTACAGGGGATTATCCTACGAGCAGTACTTC.

The gene calls are TRBV7-2 and TRBJ2-6; D possibly corresponds to TRBD1 (5 bases). Germline loops: CDR1 SGHTA, CDR2 FQGNSA. V lost 2 bases and J lost 2, with 7 bases in between. The CDR3 sequence is 15 residues long. The CDR3: CASSLIQAGANVLTF. CDR3 nucleotide sequence: TGTGCCAGCAGCTTAATACAGGCTGGGGCCAACGTCCTGACTTTC. Using reference TRBV7-2 and TRBJ2-6 for the parts outside the CDR3, the full variable domain is GAGVSQSPSNKVTEKGKDVELRCDPISGHTALYWYRQSLGQGLEFLIYFQGNSAPDKSGLPSDRFSAERTGGSVSTLTIQRTQQEDSAVYLCASSLIQAGANVLTFGAGSRLTVL.

The V and J genes are TRBV7-2 and TRBJ2-3, with 9 positions matching TRBD2. The trim removed 9 bases at V and 6 bases at J, leaving 10 bases unmatched. Germline CDR1 and CDR2: SGHTA and FQGNSA. The CDR3 contains 14 residues. Written as DNA, the CDR3 is TGTGCCAGTGAGGTGCGGGGGGGCGTGGATACGCAGTATTTT. Translating gives CASEVRGGVDTQYF.

This clone occurred a few times. V is TRBV6-1 and J is TRBJ1-6, with 8 bases fitting TRBD1. The V gene's germline CDR1 is MNHNS and CDR2 SASEGT. This CDR3 has 14 residues. J lost 7 bases, V lost 6 bases, and 5 bases had no gene match. The CDR3 is CASRGQAGNSPLHF. CDR3 nucleotides: TGTGCCAGCAGGGGACAGGCGGGGAATTCACCCCTCCACTTT.

This chain connects TRBV5-6 to TRBJ2-7; possibly TRBD1 for D (5 bases). V dropped 4 bases and J dropped 4 bases, with 12 bases sitting between them. The CDR3 has 13 residues. The germline CDR1 and CDR2 sequences are SGHDT and YYEEEE. The CDR3 region has the DNA TGTGCCAGCAGCCTGGACACAAGTTACGAGCAGTACTTC. Translated, it gives CASSLDTSYEQYF.

This clone appeared a few times. The chain uses TRBV27 and TRBJ2-7, with 9 bases identical to TRBD1. V shed 2 bases, J shed 5 bases, and the junction held 7 bases outside the gene matches. Per the germline V gene, CDR1 is MNHEY and CDR2 is SMNVEV (reference sequence). This CDR3 is 15 amino acids long. CDR3 residues: CASSLPGQGRNEQYF. The CDR3 DNA sequence: TGTGCCAGCAGTTTACCGGGACAGGGAAGAAACGAGCAGTACTTC.

The rearrangement links TRBV7-8 to TRBJ2-6; no reliable D call. The CDR3 totals 13 residues. CDR1 and CDR2 from the germline V gene are SGHVS and FQNEAQ. Trimming took 3 bases from V and 7 from J, leaving 7 bases between them. CDR3 bases: TGTGCCAGCAGCTTCCCCTTCGCCAACGTCCTGACTTTC. Translation gives CASSFPFANVLTF.

This clone was observed once. The rearrangement joins TRBV5-4 to TRBJ1-3, with TRBD1 matching over 8 bases. The ends lost 4 bases at V and 3 bases at J; junction bases unmatched: 3. Germline-derived CDR1 and CDR2 are SGHNT and YYREEE (reference sequence). The CDR3 spans 14 residues. The CDR3 reads CASSPTGDGNTIYF. The DNA of the CDR3 is TGTGCCAGCAGCCCGACAGGGGATGGAAACACCATATATTTT.

The chain uses TRBV9 and TRBJ2-2, with TRBD1 matching 7 bases. This CDR3 has 14 amino acids. Looked up from germline, CDR1 is SGDLS and CDR2 is YYNGEE. Trimming removed 4 bases from V and 4 bases from J; junction bases left unmatched: 4. CDR3 loop: CASSNGTATGELFF. CDR3 DNA: TGTGCCAGCAGCAATGGGACAGCCACCGGGGAGCTGTTTTTT.

The chain combines TRBV10-3 with TRBJ2-7, with D tentatively TRBD1 (5 bases). CDR3 length equals 15 residues. The V end was cut by 0 bases, the J end by 2 bases, with 11 bases between. The V gene's germline CDR1 is ENHRY and CDR2 SYGVKD. CDR3: CAISESRQQTYEQYF. The CDR3 region has the DNA TGTGCCATCAGTGAGTCTAGACAGCAGACCTACGAGCAGTACTTC.

The J gene is TRBJ1-1, the V gene TRBV9; TRBD1 agrees at 7 bases. CDR3 length: 16 amino acids. V lost 0 bases and J lost 0; bases outside the gene matches: 5. Germline CDR1 and CDR2: SGDLS and YYNGEE. The CDR3 DNA is TGTGCCAGCAGCGTAGGGGCGACAGGGATGAACACTGAAGCTTTCTTT. Protein: CASSVGATGMNTEAFF. The full variable domain, with the rest looked up from reference TRBV9 and TRBJ1-1, is DSGVTQTPKHLITATGQRVTLRCSPRSGDLSVYWYQQSLDQGLQFLIQYYNGEERAKGNILERFSAQQFPDLHSELNLSSLELGDSALYFCASSVGATGMNTEAFFGQGTRLTVV.

The chain employs TRBV19 and TRBJ1-2; D unclear. The CDR3 runs 13 residues. The germline V and J ends were trimmed by 3 bases and 7 bases, with 12 bases remaining between them. Germline-derived CDR1 and CDR2 are LNHDA and SQIVND (reference sequence). CDR3 protein: CASSMVGAGGYTF. The CDR3 DNA is TGTGCCAGTAGTATGGTGGGCGCGGGTGGCTACACCTTC.

The V call is TRBV6-1, the J call TRBJ1-3; possible D gene TRBD1, 5 bases. V lost 2 bases and J 1 base, leaving 12 bases between the germline ends. Germline CDR1 is MNHNS and CDR2 is SASEGT. This CDR3 comprises 16 residues. CDR3 DNA sequence: TGTGCCAGCAGTGAACTAGGAGGGGCTTCTGGAAACACCATATATTTT. It encodes CASSELGGASGNTIYF.

The chain has TRBV19 and TRBJ1-6; D may be TRBD1 (6 bases). Germline CDR1 LNHDA, CDR2 SQIVND (reference sequence). The CDR3 covers 14 residues. V was cut by 5 bases and J by 7 bases, with 12 bases left in between. In nucleotides, the CDR3 is TGTGCCAGTAGTGTACAGGGCGGGAATTCACCCCTCCACTTT. Protein sequence: CASSVQGGNSPLHF. Combining the CDR3 with reference TRBV19 and TRBJ1-6 gives the whole variable domain DGGITQSPKYLFRKEGQNVTLSCEQNLNHDAMYWYRQDPGQGLRLIYYSQIVNDFQKGDIAEGYSVSREKKESFPLTVTSAQKNPTAFYLCASSVQGGNSPLHFGNGTRLTVT.

This chain links TRBV19 with TRBJ1-1, with D perhaps TRBD1 (6 bases). V was trimmed by 10 bases and J by 1 base, leaving 10 bases between them. This CDR3 is built from 12 residues. Per germline, CDR1 LNHDA and CDR2 SQIVND (reference sequence). CDR3 residues: CATRTENTEAFF. The CDR3, as DNA: TGTGCCACAAGGACAGAGAACACTGAAGCTTTCTTT.